A single sample gave rise to the 26 T cell receptor beta chains below, sequenced in a study of OX40 agonist ivuxolimab in advanced cancers. Using immunoSEQ multiplex PCR, the repertoire was profiled, and TCRdb retains in-frame clones only, with some absent. Of about 18,000 clones in the sample, around 80% were seen once. Sequenced material: CD4+ or CD8+ T cells sorted from blood, taken in a trial of the OX40 agonist ivuxolimab. The receptors shown here come from an adult with an advanced solid tumor such as melanoma, head and neck, liver or kidney cancer.

This clone was seen just once. This chain links TRBV10-3 with TRBJ2-5, with D maybe TRBD1 (6 bases). The end of the DNA fits TRBJ2-7 better, so the J call may be wrong. The germline V gene has CDR1 ENHRY and CDR2 SYGVKD. The CDR3 runs 14 residues. The CDR3 DNA reads TGTGCCATCGGGGTCCCAGGGGCCACCTACGAGCAGTACTTC. Protein product: CAIGVPGATYEQYF.

The chain combines TRBV27 with TRBJ1-2; weak D call: TRBD1 (6 bases). The CDR3 has 12 amino acids. Trimming removed 8 bases from V and 10 bases from J, with 17 bases in between. Per germline, CDR1 MNHEY and CDR2 SMNVEV (reference sequence). CDR3 nucleotides: TGTGCCAGCTCCAAAGGCGGGGGCGACTACACCTTC. Protein: CASSKGGGDYTF.

The gene calls are TRBV9 and TRBJ2-3; the D gene could be TRBD1 or TRBD2 (5 bases each). From germline, CDR1 is SGDLS and CDR2 YYNGEE. The CDR3 contains 15 residues. The V gene lost 3 bases and the J gene lost 5 bases, with 16 bases spanning the gap. CDR3 residues: CASSATRGGLDTQYF. The CDR3 DNA sequence: TGTGCCAGCAGCGCCACCCGGGGCGGTTTAGATACGCAGTATTTT. Filled out from reference TRBV9 and TRBJ2-3, the complete variable domain reads DSGVTQTPKHLITATGQRVTLRCSPRSGDLSVYWYQQSLDQGLQFLIQYYNGEERAKGNILERFSAQQFPDLHSELNLSSLELGDSALYFCASSATRGGLDTQYFGPGTRLTVL.

The V gene is TRBV13, the J gene TRBJ2-2, with D possibly TRBD2 on 5 matching bases. V shed 5 bases and J shed 7 bases, with 20 bases lying between them. The CDR3 covers 16 residues. Germline assignment: CDR1 PRHDT and CDR2 FYEKMQ (reference sequence). CDR3 DNA sequence: TGTGCCAGCAGCACCTCGACTACCCTGACGTTCGGGGAGCTGTTTTTT. Residues: CASSTSTTLTFGELFF. The full variable domain, in which reference TRBV13 and TRBJ2-2 provide the parts outside the CDR3, is AAGVIQSPRHLIKEKRETATLKCYPIPRHDTVYWYQQGPGQDPQFLISFYEKMQSDKGSIPDRFSAQQFSDYHSELNMSSLELGDSALYFCASSTSTTLTFGELFFGEGSRLTVL.

The chain carries TRBV6-6 and TRBJ1-6; unclear D gene. Per germline, CDR1 MNHNY and CDR2 SVGAGI (reference sequence). This CDR3 contains 16 residues. V shed 6 bases and J shed 0 bases, with 12 bases lying between them. The CDR3: CASSDPSSSYNSPLHF. DNA for the CDR3: TGTGCCAGCAGCGACCCATCAAGCTCCTATAATTCACCCCTCCACTTT.

The chain carries TRBV6-5 and TRBJ2-1, with TRBD2 as a possible D gene (5 bases). Trimming removed 2 bases at V and 2 bases at J, with 13 bases between. Germline V gene sequence: CDR1 MNHEY, CDR2 SVGAGI. The CDR3 contains 16 residues. CDR3: CASSYKASTPYNEQFF. The CDR3, as DNA: TGTGCCAGCAGTTACAAAGCTAGCACCCCCTACAATGAGCAGTTCTTC.

This clone was observed a handful of times. The V call is TRBV5-1, the J call TRBJ2-5, with 10 bases identical to TRBD1. The CDR3 runs to 14 residues. Unmatched junction bases numbered 5, after V lost 4 bases and J lost 5 bases. The germline V gene has CDR1 SGHRS and CDR2 YFSETQ. The DNA of the CDR3 is TGCGCCAGCAGCCTGACAGGGGGCGCGGAGACCCAGTACTTC. Protein: CASSLTGGAETQYF. The full variable domain, in which reference TRBV5-1 and TRBJ2-5 provide the parts outside the CDR3, is KAGVTQTPRYLIKTRGQQVTLSCSPISGHRSVSWYQQTPGQGLQFLFEYFSETQRNKGNFPGRFSGRQFSNSRSEMNVSTLELGDSALYLCASSLTGGAETQYFGPGTRLLVL.

V gene TRBV5-1 combines with J gene TRBJ2-1, with D perhaps matching TRBD2 (5 bases). Trimming cost V 6 bases and J 1 base, with 11 bases left between them. This CDR3 region has 14 residues. The germline gives CDR1 SGHRS, CDR2 YFSETQ. The CDR3 loop is CASTNPGSYNEQFF. CDR3 DNA: TGCGCCAGCACTAATCCGGGGTCCTACAATGAGCAGTTCTTC.

The chain employs TRBV7-3 and TRBJ2-1; 11 positions agree with TRBD1. Losses at the gene ends were 3 bases for V and 2 bases for J; bases not matched to a gene: 0. Germline lookup yields CDR1 SGHTA and CDR2 FQGTGA. The CDR3 loop spans 15 amino acids. The CDR3 reads CASSLGQGAYNEQFF. In nucleotides, the CDR3 is TGTGCCAGCAGCTTGGGACAGGGGGCCTACAATGAGCAGTTCTTC. The whole variable domain, filled in from reference TRBV7-3 and TRBJ2-1, reads GAGVSQTPSNKVTEKGKYVELRCDPISGHTALYWYRQSLGQGPEFLIYFQGTGAADDSGLPNDRFFAVRPEGSVSTLKIQRTERGDSAVYLCASSLGQGAYNEQFFGPGTRLTVL.

The chain employs TRBV7-9 and TRBJ2-1, with 7 bases identical to TRBD1. The CDR3 has 13 amino acids. V shed 5 bases and J 7 bases; nucleotides not matched to a gene: 5. Germline V gives CDR1 SEHNR, CDR2 FQNEAQ (reference sequence). The DNA of the CDR3 is TGTGCCAGCAGCCCAGACAGGGCGAATGAGCAGTTCTTC. Protein product: CASSPDRANEQFF.

This chain joins TRBV27 and TRBJ2-7; D is perhaps TRBD1 or TRBD2 (5 bases each). The V gene lost 10 bases and the J gene lost 6 bases, with 16 bases spanning the gap. The CDR3 has 12 residues. Germline V lookup: CDR1 MNHEY, CDR2 SMNVEV (reference sequence). The CDR3 nucleotides read TGTGCCACCTCACTGAATGGGGGCGAGCAGTACTTC. Translated: CATSLNGGEQYF.

The chain carries TRBV7-6 and TRBJ2-7; a possible D gene is TRBD2 (5 bases). CDR1 and CDR2 (germline): SGHVS, FNYEAQ. V lost 1 base to trimming and J lost 4 bases, with 14 bases between them. The CDR3 covers 15 residues. The DNA of the CDR3 is TGTGCCAGCAGCTTAGGAAGCGGTGACGGGTACGAGCAGTACTTC. It encodes CASSLGSGDGYEQYF.

The chain has TRBV2 and TRBJ2-1, with TRBD2 matching over 10 bases. V shed 3 bases and J 6 bases; nucleotides not matched to a gene: 5. From germline, CDR1 is SNHLY and CDR2 FYNNEI. The CDR3 covers 15 residues. CDR3: CASSDKREGGNEQFF. CDR3 sequence (DNA): TGTGCCAGCAGTGACAAGCGGGAGGGGGGCAATGAGCAGTTCTTC.

V is TRBV15 and J is TRBJ2-5; TRBD2 matches 7 bases. The germline V gene encodes CDR1 LNHNV and CDR2 YYDKDF (reference sequence). J was trimmed by 0 bases and V by 2 bases; bases with no gene match: 9. This CDR3 region has 17 residues. In DNA form, the CDR3 reads TGTGCCACCAGCAGAAGCCAGCGGGGCAGGGACCAAGAGACCCAGTACTTC. Amino acids: CATSRSQRGRDQETQYF.

V is TRBV9 and J is TRBJ2-3; D remains unclear. Germline values: CDR1 SGDLS, CDR2 YYNGEE. This CDR3 has 14 amino acids. Trimming took 0 bases from V and 2 from J, leaving 7 bases between them. The CDR3 bases are TGTGCCAGCAGCGTAGGATACACCACAGATACGCAGTATTTT. This translates into CASSVGYTTDTQYF.

This chain joins TRBV5-1 and TRBJ2-1; D not resolved. V lost 3 bases, J lost 0 bases, and 7 bases lay in between. The CDR3 loop spans 14 amino acids. Germline assignment: CDR1 SGHRS and CDR2 YFSETQ. The DNA of the CDR3 is TGCGCCAGCAGCTGGGAAGACTCCTACAATGAGCAGTTCTTC. Amino acids: CASSWEDSYNEQFF.

This chain connects TRBV7-6 to TRBJ1-1, with unresolved D. The V gene lost 3 bases and the J gene lost 4 bases, with 9 bases spanning the gap. CDR1 SGHVS and CDR2 FNYEAQ come from the germline V gene. The CDR3 has 13 amino acids. CDR3 sequence reads: CASSFGSGTEAFF. CDR3 nucleotide sequence: TGTGCCAGCAGCTTCGGGTCGGGCACTGAAGCTTTCTTT. Drawing the rest from reference TRBV7-6 and TRBJ1-1, the complete variable domain is GAGVSQSPRYKVTKRGQDVALRCDPISGHVSLYWYRQALGQGPEFLTYFNYEAQQDKSGLPNDRFSAERPEGSISTLTIQRTEQRDSAMYRCASSFGSGTEAFFGQGTRLTVV.

This clone has a handful of counts. In DNA, the CDR3 is TGTGCCAGCAGACCAAGGACACATAGCAATCAGCCCCAGCATTTT. Amino acids: CASRPRTHSNQPQHF. The chain recombines TRBV6-6 with TRBJ1-5; D may be TRBD1 (5 bases). The germline V gene encodes CDR1 MNHNY and CDR2 SVGAGI (reference sequence). The CDR3 covers 15 residues. Trimming cost V 6 bases and J 0 bases, with 12 bases left between them.

The genes are TRBV5-1 and TRBJ2-6; D unresolved. The CDR3 covers 15 residues. V lost 3 bases to trimming and J lost 0 bases, with 7 bases between them. CDR1 SGHRS and CDR2 YFSETQ come from the germline V gene. The CDR3 loop reads CASSSDNSGANVLTF. DNA of the CDR3: TGCGCCAGCAGCTCCGACAACTCTGGGGCCAACGTCCTGACTTTC.

This chain uses TRBV27 with TRBJ2-7, with a possible D match to TRBD1 (6 bases). This CDR3 is 13 amino acids long. The ends were cut back, 8 bases at V and 2 bases at J, with 13 bases in the middle. Germline CDR1 is MNHEY and CDR2 is SMNVEV (reference sequence). The CDR3 is CASASRGPYEQYF. The CDR3 DNA follows: TGTGCCAGCGCCTCCAGGGGCCCCTACGAGCAGTACTTC.

This clone is labeled as medium-sized (0.01 to 0.1%). The rearrangement joins TRBV5-1 to TRBJ1-1, with D unclear. CDR3 length equals 15 residues. V was pared by 1 base and J by 1 base, with 11 bases between. Germline values: CDR1 SGHRS, CDR2 YFSETQ. CDR3 nucleotides: TGCGCCAGCAGCTTGAGGCCTAGCTGGAACACTGAAGCTTTCTTT. Its translation is CASSLRPSWNTEAFF.

V is TRBV27 and J is TRBJ2-3; TRBD2 agrees at 12 bases. Looked up from germline, CDR1 is MNHEY and CDR2 is SMNVEV (reference sequence). With V trimmed by 6 bases and J by 4 bases, 14 bases remained unmatched. The CDR3 is 18 residues long. This CDR3 is CASRELAGGLKEADTQYF. In DNA form, the CDR3 reads TGTGCCAGCAGAGAGCTAGCGGGGGGGCTAAAGGAGGCAGATACGCAGTATTTT.

V and J are TRBV6-5 and TRBJ1-2; D perhaps matches TRBD1 (5 bases). V lost 4 bases, J lost 1 base, and 16 bases lay in between. This CDR3 region has 16 residues. The germline gives CDR1 MNHEY, CDR2 SVGAGI. The CDR3 nucleotides read TGTGCCAGCAGTTCCACCCTCGCAGGGCGTAACTATGGCTACACCTTC. It translates to CASSSTLAGRNYGYTF.

In regard to this clone: Other DNA sequences in this specimen translate into the identical CDR3. For the CDR3, the DNA is TGTGCCTGGAGTGAACAGGGGGTCTTCGGTAGTTCACCCCTCCACTTT. Translated, it gives CAWSEQGVFGSSPLHF. V usage is TRBV30 and J usage is TRBJ1-6, with TRBD1 matching over 8 bases. Germline CDR1 is GTSNPN and CDR2 is SVGIG (reference sequence). The CDR3 runs to 16 residues. J gave up 9 bases and V 1 base, and 11 bases lay outside the gene matches.

The V gene is TRBV11-2, the J gene TRBJ2-1, with 9 bases lining up with TRBD1. The CDR3 totals 12 residues. Germline CDR1 SGHAT, CDR2 FQNNGV. V trimming: 4 bases; J trimming: 15 bases; junction bases outside the gene matches: 7. CDR3: CASSSSQGALFF. The CDR3 nucleotides read TGTGCCAGCAGCTCTTCACAGGGGGCGTTGTTCTTC.

This chain uses TRBV14 with TRBJ1-1; D uncertain. Germline V gene lookup returns CDR1 SGHDN and CDR2 FVKESK. The CDR3 has 14 residues. V lost 5 bases and J lost 6, with 16 bases in between. The CDR3 coding sequence is TGTGCCAGCAGCTCCCACTACGGAGGTCCTGAAGCTTTCTTT. It encodes CASSSHYGGPEAFF.